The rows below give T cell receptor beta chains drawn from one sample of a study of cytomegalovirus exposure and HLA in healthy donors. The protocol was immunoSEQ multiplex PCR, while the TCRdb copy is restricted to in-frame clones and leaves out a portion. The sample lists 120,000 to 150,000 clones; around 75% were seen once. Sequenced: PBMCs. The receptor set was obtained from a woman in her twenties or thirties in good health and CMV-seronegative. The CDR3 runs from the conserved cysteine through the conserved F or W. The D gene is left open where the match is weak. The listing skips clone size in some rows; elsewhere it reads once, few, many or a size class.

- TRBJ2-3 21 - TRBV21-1 CASSKGRGGVDGRAGRDTQYF TGTGCCAGCAGCAAAGGGCGGGGAGGGGTGGACGGGAGGGCCGGGAGGGATACGCAGTATTTT
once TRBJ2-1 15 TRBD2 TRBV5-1 CASSSQRGGHNEQFF TGCGCCAGCAGCTCCCAGCGGGGGGGACACAATGAGCAGTTCTTC
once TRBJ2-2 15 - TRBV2 CASRRVDRNTGELFF TGTGCCAGCAGGAGGGTGGACAGGAACACCGGGGAGCTGTTTTTT
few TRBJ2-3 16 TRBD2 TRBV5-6 CASSLLRGGGTDTQYF TGTGCCAGCAGCTTGCTCCGGGGGGGCGGCACAGATACGCAGTATTTT
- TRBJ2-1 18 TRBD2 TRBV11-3 CASSLPRGGSGTYNEQFF TGTGCCAGCAGCCTACCTCGGGGCGGGAGTGGTACCTACAATGAGCAGTTCTTC
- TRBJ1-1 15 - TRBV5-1 CASSLVSGGDTEAFF TGCGCCAGCAGCTTGGTCTCGGGGGGCGACACTGAAGCTTTCTTT
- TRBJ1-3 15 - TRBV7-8 CASSPAHLSGNTIYF TGTGCCAGCAGCCCAGCGCACCTCTCTGGAAACACCATATATTTT
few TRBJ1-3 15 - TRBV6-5 CASSYSAASGNTIYF TGTGCCAGCAGTTACTCGGCAGCGTCTGGAAACACCATATATTTT
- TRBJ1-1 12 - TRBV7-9 CASSYRETEAFF TGTGCCAGCAGTTACAGGGAGACTGAAGCTTTCTTT
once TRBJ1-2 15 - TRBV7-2 CASSLEPGANYGYTF TGTGCCAGCAGCTTAGAGCCGGGAGCCAACTATGGCTACACCTTC
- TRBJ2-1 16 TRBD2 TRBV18 CASSPQRSGRVDEQFF TGTGCCAGCTCACCGCAAAGAAGCGGGAGGGTCGATGAGCAGTTCTTC
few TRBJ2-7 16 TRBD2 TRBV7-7 CASSLISREEYYEQYF TGTGCTAGCAGCTTGATCAGTCGGGAGGAATACTACGAGCAGTACTTC
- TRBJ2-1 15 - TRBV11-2 CASSSMNRGIDEQFF TGTGCCAGCAGCTCAATGAACCGGGGGATCGATGAGCAGTTCTTC
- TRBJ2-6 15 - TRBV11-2 CASSTDGSGANVLTF TGTGCCAGCAGCACAGACGGATCTGGGGCCAACGTCCTGACTTTC
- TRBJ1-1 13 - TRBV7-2 CATNRQMNTEAFF TGTGCCACCAATAGACAAATGAACACTGAAGCTTTCTTT
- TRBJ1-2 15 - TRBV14 CARPTTAHTALGYTF TGTGCCAGGCCTACGACAGCACACACCGCATTGGGCTACACCTTC
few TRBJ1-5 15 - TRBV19 CASSNRVTRNQPQHF TGTGCCAGTTCGAACCGGGTGACGCGCAATCAGCCCCAGCATTTT
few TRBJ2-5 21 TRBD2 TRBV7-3 CASSPRVASGGRGVLQETQYF TGTGCCAGCAGCCCTCGGGTGGCTAGCGGGGGGCGAGGCGTGTTACAAGAGACCCAGTACTTC
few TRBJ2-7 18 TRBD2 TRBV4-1 CASSQATSTGLASYEQYF TGCGCCAGCAGCCAGGCTACCTCTACGGGACTAGCTTCCTACGAGCAGTACTTC
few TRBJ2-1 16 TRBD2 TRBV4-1 CASSPRLAGGYNEQFF TGCGCCAGCAGCCCCCGACTAGCGGGGGGATACAATGAGCAGTTCTTC
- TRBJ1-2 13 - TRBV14 CASSQSSGVGYTF TGTGCCAGCAGCCAATCGTCGGGGGTTGGCTACACCTTC
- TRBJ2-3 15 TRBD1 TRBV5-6 CASSAGTGTTDTQYF TGTGCCAGCAGCGCCGGGACAGGGACCACAGATACGCAGTATTTT